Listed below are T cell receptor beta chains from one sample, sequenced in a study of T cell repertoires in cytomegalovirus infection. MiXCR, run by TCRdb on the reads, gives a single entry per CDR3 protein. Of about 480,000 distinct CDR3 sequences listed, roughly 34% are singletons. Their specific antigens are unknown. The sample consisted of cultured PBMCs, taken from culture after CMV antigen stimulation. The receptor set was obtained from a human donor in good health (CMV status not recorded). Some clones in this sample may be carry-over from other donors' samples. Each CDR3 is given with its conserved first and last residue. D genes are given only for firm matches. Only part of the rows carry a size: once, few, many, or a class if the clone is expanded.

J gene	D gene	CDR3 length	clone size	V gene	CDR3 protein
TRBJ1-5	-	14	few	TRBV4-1	CASSQMQGTQPQHF
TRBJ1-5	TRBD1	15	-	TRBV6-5	CSSRPRTGGARPQHF
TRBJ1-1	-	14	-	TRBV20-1	CSARVAPGSTEAFF
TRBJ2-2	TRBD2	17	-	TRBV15	CATSRTSGRVGTGELFF
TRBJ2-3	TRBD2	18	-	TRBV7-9	CASSLVLAGVTNTDTQYF
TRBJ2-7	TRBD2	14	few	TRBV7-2	CASSFTTSGYEQYF
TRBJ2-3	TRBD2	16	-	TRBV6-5	CASSRGRGAITDTQYF
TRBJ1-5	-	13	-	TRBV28	CASSPRTLGPQHF
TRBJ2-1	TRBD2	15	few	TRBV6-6	CASSMSGRPPLEQFF
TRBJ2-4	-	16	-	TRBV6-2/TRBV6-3	CASSLRPGASTTIQYF
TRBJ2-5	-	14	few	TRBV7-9	CASSHRSLQETQYF
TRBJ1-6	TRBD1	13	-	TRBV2	CASYGQVNSPLHF
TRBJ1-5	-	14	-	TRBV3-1	CASSQDTSNQPQHF
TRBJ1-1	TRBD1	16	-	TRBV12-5	CASGLDLGTGNTEAFF
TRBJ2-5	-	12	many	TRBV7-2	CASSLGVGTQYF
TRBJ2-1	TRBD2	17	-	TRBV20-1	CSARGPHSGGDYNEQFF
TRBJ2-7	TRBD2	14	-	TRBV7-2	CASSPLAGIDEQYF
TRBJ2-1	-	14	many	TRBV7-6	CASSWRQLSNEQFF